One and the same sample provided the 20 T cell receptor beta chains below, sequenced in a study of T cells in Graves' hyperthyroidism and ophthalmopathy. Regions amplified from RNA transcripts were the TCR beta CDR3 regions. Primed by the HTBI set, a first-round RT-PCR was run on the TCR CDR3. One entry per CDR3 protein, called by TCRdb with MiXCR from the multiplex PCR reads. The data contain approximately 150,000 distinct CDR3 sequences, over 8% of them singletons. Material: blood. Receptor source: a woman between 18 and 29 years old with Graves' hyperthyroidism that later progressed to Graves' ophthalmopathy.

Ten or more counts support this clonotype. This sequence joins TRBV6-5 and TRBJ1-5; D gene uncertain. CDR1 is MNHEY and CDR2 is SVGAGI in the germline V gene. Trimming left V 0 bases short and J 3 bases short, with 9 bases between. There are 15 residues in the CDR3. In DNA, the CDR3 is TGTGCCAGCAGTTACTCCGGCAGTAACAATCAGCCCCAGCATTTT. Amino acids: CASSYSGSNNQPQHF.

In its sample, this clonotype was seen many times. The rearrangement joins TRBV19 to TRBJ2-2, with D perhaps matching TRBD2 (5 bases). The CDR3 totals 14 residues. Deletions cut 1 base from V and 4 bases from J, with 7 bases between. CDR1 and CDR2 (germline): LNHDA, SQIVND (reference sequence). Here the CDR3 reads CASSIVEGTGELFF. In DNA form, the CDR3 reads TGTGCCAGTAGTATAGTTGAGGGCACCGGGGAGCTGTTTTTT.

Many counts were recorded for this clonotype. This chain connects TRBV9 to TRBJ2-2; 7 bases match TRBD1. The germline V gene encodes CDR1 SGDLS and CDR2 YYNGEE. J was trimmed by 5 bases and V by 4 bases; bases with no gene match: 8. CDR3 size: 15 residues. The CDR3 protein is CASSQWTGATGELFF. The CDR3 bases are TGTGCCAGCAGCCAGTGGACAGGAGCAACCGGGGAGCTGTTTTTT.

The table lists this clonotype with many counts. This chain uses TRBV2 with TRBJ1-6; 7 bases align to TRBD1. The CDR3 loop spans 14 amino acids. The V gene's germline CDR1 is SNHLY and CDR2 FYNNEI. Trimming cost V 7 bases and J 7 bases; bases outside gene matches: 7. The DNA for the CDR3 is TGTGCCAGCAACCCCCGGGACAGCAATTCACCCCTCCACTTT. Its protein is CASNPRDSNSPLHF.

This clonotype is a singleton in its sample. This may arise from a read error, as a much more abundant clone is one base away. This chain joins TRBV6-1 and TRBJ2-1; D unclear. Germline loops: CDR1 MNHNS, CDR2 SASEGT. The CDR3 extends over 11 amino acids. The CDR3 DNA reads TGTGCCAGCAGTAGCGTGAATGAGGAGTTCTTC. It is translated as CASSSVNEEFF.

This clonotype was recorded a few times. The V and J genes are TRBV6-1 and TRBJ2-1; tentatively, D is TRBD1 (5 bases). This CDR3 region has 15 residues. V gave up 5 bases and J gave up 1 base, with 12 bases separating them. Germline V gene sequence: CDR1 MNHNS, CDR2 SASEGT. CDR3 residues: CASSPRQSSYNEQFF. DNA for the CDR3: TGTGCCAGCAGTCCACGACAGAGTTCCTACAATGAGCAGTTCTTC.

The sample holds many counts of this clonotype. The chain is built from TRBV12-3 or TRBV12-4 and TRBJ1-2; D might be TRBD1 (5 bases). Trimming took off 0 bases at V and 1 base at J, with 6 bases between the two ends. The CDR3 is made up of 14 amino acids. CDR3 nucleotide sequence: TGTGCCAGCAGTTTAGCAGACAGTAACTATGGCTACACCTTC. Amino acids: CASSLADSNYGYTF.

Ten or more counts support this clonotype. The rearrangement uses TRBV25-1 and TRBJ1-2, with no clear D. Trimming left V 0 bases short and J 4 bases short, with 6 bases between. This CDR3 contains 13 residues. Germline V CDR1 and CDR2: MGHDK, SYGVNS. The CDR3 sequence: CASSEYGSYGYTF. CDR3 in DNA: TGTGCCAGCAGTGAATATGGCAGCTATGGCTACACCTTC.

This clonotype occurred many times. J is TRBJ2-5 and V is TRBV18; the D gene is possibly TRBD1 (6 bases). The CDR3 is 14 amino acids. V lost 1 base and J 5 bases, leaving 11 bases between the germline ends. Germline CDR1 and CDR2: KGHSH and LQKENI. In nucleotides, the CDR3 is TGTGCCAGCTCACCACTGGACAGTCGGGAGACCCAGTACTTC. Protein: CASSPLDSRETQYF. Full variable domain (remainder filled in from reference TRBV18 and TRBJ2-5): NAGVMQNPRHLVRRRGQEARLRCSPMKGHSHVYWYRQLPEEGLKFMVYLQKENIIDESGMPKERFSAEFPKEGPSILRIQQVVRGDSAAYFCASSPLDSRETQYFGPGTRLLVL.

On this clonotype: A single base separates this from a much larger clone, so it may be a read error. The chain couples TRBV5-1 to TRBJ2-7; TRBD1 aligns across 7 bases. Germline loops: CDR1 SGHRS, CDR2 YFSETQ. The CDR3 is 15 residues long. Germline trimming cut 4 bases from V and 0 bases from J; bases unmatched to any gene: 7. CDR3 nucleotides: TGCGCCAGCAGCCCCGGGGACAGAGACTCCTACGAGCAGTACTTC. Amino acid sequence: CASSPGDRDSYEQYF.

This clonotype was detected ten times or more. The V and J genes are TRBV28 and TRBJ2-2; D possibly matches TRBD1 or TRBD2 (5 bases each). Trimming removed 4 bases from V and 0 bases from J, with 15 bases in between. The germline CDR1 and CDR2 sequences are MDHEN and SYDVKM. The CDR3 runs to 17 residues. CDR3 DNA: TGTGCCAGCAGTTCCACGGGGCAACCTACGAACACCGGGGAGCTGTTTTTT. It codes for CASSSTGQPTNTGELFF.

The V and J genes are TRBV15 and TRBJ2-3, with D possibly matching TRBD2 (5 bases). This CDR3 contains 13 residues. Per germline, CDR1 LNHNV and CDR2 YYDKDF (reference sequence). Trimming shortened V by 9 bases and J by 2 bases, and 12 bases separated the two germline ends. The CDR3 nucleotides are TGTGCCACTGCCCTCGGGAACACAGATACGCAGTATTTT. Protein sequence: CATALGNTDTQYF.

This clonotype was observed at least ten times. V usage is TRBV12-3 or TRBV12-4 and J usage is TRBJ1-6; no definite D call. Trimming took 3 bases from V and 11 from J, leaving 20 bases between them. The CDR3 length is 16 residues. The DNA for the CDR3 is TGTGCCAGCAGTTTGGCGGACTACGTTAGTCCCCCACCCCTCCACTTT. Amino acid sequence: CASSLADYVSPPPLHF.

This clonotype showed up many times. This chain joins TRBV3-1 and TRBJ2-7; maybe TRBD1 (5 bases). Trimming cost V 1 base and J 2 bases, with 6 bases left between them. Germline V gene lookup returns CDR1 LGHDT and CDR2 YNNKEL (reference sequence). This CDR3 comprises 13 residues. CDR3: CASSQVGPYEQYF. Here the CDR3 DNA reads TGTGCCAGCAGCCAAGTGGGGCCCTACGAGCAGTACTTC.

This clonotype was detected ten times or more. The rearrangement uses TRBV27 and TRBJ1-2; 7 bases line up with TRBD1. CDR1 MNHEY and CDR2 SMNVEV come from the germline V gene (reference sequence). Trimming took 4 bases from V and 7 from J; bases not matched to a gene: 18. The CDR3 length is 17 residues. CDR3 protein: CASSWDGTANRMGGYTF. In DNA, the CDR3 is TGTGCCAGCAGTTGGGATGGGACAGCTAATCGTATGGGTGGCTACACCTTC.

Many counts were recorded for this clonotype. This chain joins TRBV7-9 and TRBJ2-7, with 11 bases matching TRBD2. Germline CDR1 reads SEHNR; CDR2 reads FQNEAQ (reference sequence). V shed 7 bases, J shed 7 bases, and the junction held 12 bases outside the gene matches. The CDR3 sequence is 15 residues long. CDR3: CASNSRLAGMEEQYF. The DNA of the CDR3 is TGTGCCAGCAACTCCCGACTAGCGGGAATGGAGGAGCAGTACTTC.

This clonotype was seen at least ten times. The chain couples TRBV6-4 to TRBJ2-2; D ambiguous. V lost 2 bases, J lost 4 bases, and 8 bases lay in between. The CDR3 spans 14 residues. CDR1 and CDR2 from the germline V gene are MRHNA and SNTAGT. CDR3 bases: TGTGCCAGCAGTGACCAAGGTTTCACCGGGGAGCTGTTTTTT. It is translated as CASSDQGFTGELFF.

The V and J genes are TRBV15 and TRBJ1-5; 11 bases are a match to TRBD1. There are 16 residues in the CDR3. Germline V CDR1 and CDR2: LNHNV, YYDKDF (reference sequence). The ends lost 1 base at V and 5 bases at J; junction bases unmatched: 4. The CDR3 here is CATSRARDRGYQPQHF. The DNA for the CDR3 is TGTGCCACCAGCAGAGCCCGGGACAGGGGGTATCAGCCCCAGCATTTT.

The chain joins TRBV15 to TRBJ2-5, with a tentative D call TRBD1 (7 bases). Trimming shortened V by 1 base and J by 5 bases, and 17 bases separated the two germline ends. Germline lookup yields CDR1 LNHNV and CDR2 YYDKDF (reference sequence). The CDR3 runs to 16 residues. The CDR3 region is CATSRADRVGGETQYF. CDR3 nucleotides: TGTGCCACCAGCAGAGCCGACAGGGTCGGGGGCGAGACCCAGTACTTC.

This clonotype was detected many times. The chain carries TRBV29-1 and TRBJ2-7; 7 bases are shared with TRBD1. The germline V gene has CDR1 SQVTM and CDR2 ANQGSEA. With 7 bases clipped from V and 2 bases from J, the junction kept 5 bases outside the gene matches. The CDR3 contains 12 residues. The DNA of the CDR3 is TGCAGCGCTGAGGGACAGACCTACGAGCAGTACTTC. Residues: CSAEGQTYEQYF.